This T cell receptor (beta chain) was recovered during a study of vaccination and CD4 T cells after COVID-19. Study as a whole: Treatment of control cultures consisted of a CEFX pool, an HIV-1 Nef pool, or no peptide. General study points: Going from about 20 to 38, median SARS-CoV-2-reactive clonotypes did not rise significantly.

Sequencing of cultured CD4+ T cell DNA used the Oncomine TCR Beta short-read assay. Using its own MiXCR run on the PCR reads, TCRdb lists one record per CDR3 protein. The repertoire holds more than 2,000 distinct CDR3 sequences, with around a sixth as singletons. The CDR3 extends over 16 amino acids. Germline CDR1 reads SGHTA; CDR2 reads FQGNSA. The ends lost 6 bases at V and 1 base at J; junction bases unmatched: 8. In the case of this clonotype: What it binds is not known.

Treatment described: roughly 10-day PBMC culture with coronavirus spike peptide pools or control peptides (ViraFEST assay). Prior to the COVID-19 pandemic (2011-2018), the unexposed donor's CD4+ T cells were collected. The sequence was obtained from a human donor in good health. Sequencing used CD4+ T cells from blood, cultured in vitro. The chain uses TRBV7-2 and TRBJ2-3; the match to TRBD2 covers 9 bases. The CDR3 sequence: CASRTGTSLGTDTQYF. CDR3 in DNA: TGTGCCAGCAGGACCGGGACTAGCCTTGGCACAGATACGCAGTATTTT.